The source of this TCR beta chain is a study of CD8+CD57+ T cells in acquired aplastic anemia. Study-level information: Mean DNA quantity obtained from sorted CD4+ and CD8+ cells was about 3.2 ug.

In the case of this clonotype: The antigen remains undetermined.

CDR3 and TCR beta VDJ profiling relied on genomic DNA as the template. TCRdb re-called the reads through MiXCR, storing one row per CDR3 protein. The data show about 170,000 distinct CDR3 sequences, around half seen once. General observations from the study: Patients were compared with controls for CD8+ Simpson's diversity, and no significant difference emerged. Overlapping CD8+ CDR3 repertoires of patients and controls contained roughly 29 shared sequences.

Germline trimming cut 3 bases from V and 4 bases from J; bases unmatched to any gene: 3. CDR3 length equals 13 residues. The germline V gene has CDR1 DFQATT and CDR2 SNEGSKA (reference sequence). For sequencing, patients were chosen who had shown expansion of CD8+CD57+ cells by flow cytometry. Acquired aplastic anemia of severe grade affected all patients. The clonotype comes from a human donor with aplastic anemia. Specimen: sorted CD4+, CD8+, or CD8+CD57+ T cells (not recorded which) from PBMCs. The J gene is TRBJ2-1, the V gene TRBV20-1, with 7 positions matching TRBD2. The CDR3 nucleotides are TGCAGTGCTAGGGCTAGCGGATACAATGAGCAGTTCTTC. Residues: CSARASGYNEQFF.